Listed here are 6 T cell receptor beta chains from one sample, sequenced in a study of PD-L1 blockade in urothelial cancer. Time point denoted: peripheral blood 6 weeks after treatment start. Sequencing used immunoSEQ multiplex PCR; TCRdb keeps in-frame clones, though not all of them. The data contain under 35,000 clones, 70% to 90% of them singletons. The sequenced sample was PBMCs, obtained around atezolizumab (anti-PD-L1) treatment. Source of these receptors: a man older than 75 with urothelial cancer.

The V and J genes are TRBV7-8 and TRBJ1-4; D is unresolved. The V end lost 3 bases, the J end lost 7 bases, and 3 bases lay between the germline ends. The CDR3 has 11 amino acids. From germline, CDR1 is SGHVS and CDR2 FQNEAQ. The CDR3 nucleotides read TGTGCCAGCAGCTTCCGTGAAAAACTGTTTTTT. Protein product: CASSFREKLFF.

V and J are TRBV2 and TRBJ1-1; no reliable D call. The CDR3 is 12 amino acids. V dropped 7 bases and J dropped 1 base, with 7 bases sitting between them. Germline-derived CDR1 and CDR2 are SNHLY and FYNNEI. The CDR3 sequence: CASMLGNTEAFF. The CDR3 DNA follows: TGTGCCAGCATGCTAGGGAACACTGAAGCTTTCTTT.

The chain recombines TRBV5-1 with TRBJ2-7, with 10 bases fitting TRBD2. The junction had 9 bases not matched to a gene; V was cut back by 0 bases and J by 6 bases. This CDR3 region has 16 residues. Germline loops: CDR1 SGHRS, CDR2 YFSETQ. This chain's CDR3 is CASSLVGASGRGEQYF. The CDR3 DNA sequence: TGCGCCAGCAGCTTGGTAGGGGCTAGCGGGAGAGGCGAGCAGTACTTC.

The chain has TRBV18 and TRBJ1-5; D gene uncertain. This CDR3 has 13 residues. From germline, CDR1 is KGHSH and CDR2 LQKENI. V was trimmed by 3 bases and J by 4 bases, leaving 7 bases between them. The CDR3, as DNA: TGTGCCAGCTCACCGGAGAGGAATCAGCCCCAGCATTTT. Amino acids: CASSPERNQPQHF.

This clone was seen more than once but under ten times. The CDR3 protein is CASSLRFQETQYF. In DNA, the CDR3 is TGTGCCAGCAGCTTGCGTTTTCAAGAGACCCAGTACTTC. The rearrangement joins TRBV5-6 to TRBJ2-5; the D is unclear. V gave up 1 base and J gave up 2 bases, with 6 bases separating them. The germline V gene encodes CDR1 SGHDT and CDR2 YYEEEE. The CDR3 is 13 amino acids.

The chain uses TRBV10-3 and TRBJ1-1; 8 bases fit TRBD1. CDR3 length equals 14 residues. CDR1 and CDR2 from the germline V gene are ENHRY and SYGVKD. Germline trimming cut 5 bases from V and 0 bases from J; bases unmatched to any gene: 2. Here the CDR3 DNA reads TGTGCCATCAGTCGACAGGGGATGAACACTGAAGCTTTCTTT. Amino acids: CAISRQGMNTEAFF.